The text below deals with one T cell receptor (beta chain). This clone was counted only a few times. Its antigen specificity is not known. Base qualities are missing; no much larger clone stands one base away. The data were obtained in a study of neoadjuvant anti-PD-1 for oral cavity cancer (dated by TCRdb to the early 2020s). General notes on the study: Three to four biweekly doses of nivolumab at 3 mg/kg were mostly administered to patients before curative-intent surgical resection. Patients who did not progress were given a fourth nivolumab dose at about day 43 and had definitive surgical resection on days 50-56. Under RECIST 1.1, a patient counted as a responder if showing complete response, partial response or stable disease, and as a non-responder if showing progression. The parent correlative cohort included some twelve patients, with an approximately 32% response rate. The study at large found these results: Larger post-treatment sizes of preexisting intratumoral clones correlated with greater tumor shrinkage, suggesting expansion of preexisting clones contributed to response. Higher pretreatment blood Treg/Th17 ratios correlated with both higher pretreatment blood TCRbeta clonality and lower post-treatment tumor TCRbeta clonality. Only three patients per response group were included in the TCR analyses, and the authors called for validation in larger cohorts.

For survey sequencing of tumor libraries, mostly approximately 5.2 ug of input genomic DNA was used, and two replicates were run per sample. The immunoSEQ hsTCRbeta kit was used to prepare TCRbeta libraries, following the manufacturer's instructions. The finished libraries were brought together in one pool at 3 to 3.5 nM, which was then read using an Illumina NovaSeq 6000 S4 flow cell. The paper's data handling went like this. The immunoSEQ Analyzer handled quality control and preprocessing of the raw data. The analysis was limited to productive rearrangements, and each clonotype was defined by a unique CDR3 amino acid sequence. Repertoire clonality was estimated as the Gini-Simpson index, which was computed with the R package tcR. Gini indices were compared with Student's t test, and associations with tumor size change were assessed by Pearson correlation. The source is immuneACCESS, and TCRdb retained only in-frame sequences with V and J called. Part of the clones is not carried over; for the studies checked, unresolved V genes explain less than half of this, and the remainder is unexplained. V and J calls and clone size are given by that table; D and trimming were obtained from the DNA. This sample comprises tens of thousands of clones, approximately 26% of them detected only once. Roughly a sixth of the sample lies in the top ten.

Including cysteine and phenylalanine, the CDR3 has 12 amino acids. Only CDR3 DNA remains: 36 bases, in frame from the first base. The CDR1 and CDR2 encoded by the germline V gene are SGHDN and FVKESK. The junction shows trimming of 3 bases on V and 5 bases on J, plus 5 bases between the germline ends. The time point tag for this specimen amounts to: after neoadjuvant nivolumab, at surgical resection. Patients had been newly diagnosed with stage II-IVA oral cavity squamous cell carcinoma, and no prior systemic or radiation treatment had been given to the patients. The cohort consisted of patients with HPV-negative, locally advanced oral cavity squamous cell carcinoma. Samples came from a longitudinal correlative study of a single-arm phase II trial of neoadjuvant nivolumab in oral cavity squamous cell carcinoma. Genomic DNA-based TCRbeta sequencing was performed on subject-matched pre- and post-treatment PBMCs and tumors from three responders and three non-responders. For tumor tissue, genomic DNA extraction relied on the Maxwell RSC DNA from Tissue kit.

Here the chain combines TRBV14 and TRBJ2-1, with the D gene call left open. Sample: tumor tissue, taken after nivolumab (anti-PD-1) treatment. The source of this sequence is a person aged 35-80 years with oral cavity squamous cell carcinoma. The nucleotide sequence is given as TGTGCCAGCAGCCAGGTTCACAATGAGCAGTTCTTC. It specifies CASSQVHNEQFF. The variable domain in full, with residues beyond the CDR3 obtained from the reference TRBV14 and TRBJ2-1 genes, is EAGVTQFPSHSVIEKGQTVTLRCDPISGHDNLYWYRRVMGKEIKFLLHFVKESKQDESGMPNNRFLAERTGGTYSTLKVQPAELEDSGVYFCASSQVHNEQFFGPGTRLTVL.